The clone carrying this TCR beta chain was detected only a few times. Antigen: not known. Some clones are missing from TCRdb's copy, which holds only in-frame ones; the method was immunoSEQ multiplex PCR. The repertoire has 100,000 to 120,000 clones, around 65% of them found once; the top ten carry over 20%. V lost 2 bases to trimming and J lost 7 bases, with 10 bases between them. Germline CDR1 and CDR2: SGHNT and YYREEE (reference sequence). There are 12 residues in the CDR3. This sample is drawn from a study of shared clonotypes between healthy human individuals. Points from the study as a whole: Clonotypes which were not shared had lower generation probabilities than clonotypes that all four donors shared.

V and J are TRBV5-4 and TRBJ2-7, with a weak D call TRBD1 (6 bases). Sequenced material: memory CD8+ T cells sorted from blood. As to subset: CD45RO+ cells pooled with CCR7-negative TemRA cells. This receptor was taken from a woman between 25 and 40 years old in good health. The CDR3 sequence: CASSLTGREQYF. CDR3 bases: TGTGCCAGCAGCTTAACAGGGCGGGAGCAGTACTTC.